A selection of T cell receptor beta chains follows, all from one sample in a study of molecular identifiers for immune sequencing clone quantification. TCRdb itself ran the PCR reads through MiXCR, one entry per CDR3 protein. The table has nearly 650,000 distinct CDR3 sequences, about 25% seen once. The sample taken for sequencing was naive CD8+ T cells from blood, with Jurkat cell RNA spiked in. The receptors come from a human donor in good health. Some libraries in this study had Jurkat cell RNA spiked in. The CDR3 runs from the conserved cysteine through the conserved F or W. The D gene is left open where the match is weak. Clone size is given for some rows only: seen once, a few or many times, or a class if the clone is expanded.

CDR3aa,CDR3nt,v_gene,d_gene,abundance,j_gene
CASSINSYNEQFF,TGTGCCAGTAGTATTAATAGCTACAATGAGCAGTTCTTC,TRBV19,.,.,TRBJ2-1
CSVELPGLAKATGELFF,TGCAGCGTTGAACTCCCTGGACTAGCGAAGGCCACCGGGGAGCTGTTTTTT,TRBV29-1,TRBD2,few,TRBJ2-2
CASSLFPLGEAQETQYF,TGTGCCAGCAGCTTATTTCCCCTGGGGGAGGCTCAAGAGACCCAGTACTTC,TRBV7-3,.,many,TRBJ2-5
CASSLAPTSGETQYF,TGTGCCAGCAGCTTAGCTCCTACTAGCGGGGAGACCCAGTACTTC,TRBV7-2,TRBD2,many,TRBJ2-5
CASSYGPTVSYNEQFF,TGTGCCAGCAGTTACGGACCGACAGTCTCCTACAATGAGCAGTTCTTC,TRBV6-5,.,few,TRBJ2-1
CASIGTFTDTQYF,TGTGCCAGCATCGGGACATTCACAGATACGCAGTATTTT,TRBV6-2/TRBV6-3,.,many,TRBJ2-3
CASSPTLSNQETQYF,TGTGCCAGCAGCCCTACCCTTAGTAATCAAGAGACCCAGTACTTC,TRBV7-6,.,.,TRBJ2-5
CSASRAEAFF,TGCAGTGCTAGTAGAGCTGAAGCTTTCTTT,TRBV20-1,.,many,TRBJ1-1
CASADVRDSFLANYGYTF,TGTGCCAGCGCCGACGTGAGGGACAGCTTCCTAGCTAACTATGGCTACACCTTC,TRBV25-1,TRBD1,.,TRBJ1-2
CASRGRTYEQYF,TGTGCCAGCAGGGGGCGGACCTACGAGCAGTACTTC,TRBV6-5,.,many,TRBJ2-7
CASSEFRTYDTGELFF,TGTGCCAGCAGTGAGTTCCGGACCTATGACACCGGGGAGCTGTTTTTT,TRBV2,.,.,TRBJ2-2
CSAMGPLRLYEQYF,TGCAGTGCCATGGGACCGTTACGCTTATACGAGCAGTACTTC,TRBV20-1,.,.,TRBJ2-7
CASSLDMRGAKNIQYF,TGCGCCAGCAGCCTAGATATGCGTGGGGCCAAAAACATTCAGTACTTC,TRBV4-1,.,.,TRBJ2-4
CASSIVPSEAYEQYF,TGTGCCAGTAGTATCGTCCCTAGCGAGGCCTACGAGCAGTACTTC,TRBV19,.,few,TRBJ2-7
CASSYSFTGELFF,TGTGCCAGCAGTTATAGTTTTACCGGGGAGCTGTTTTTT,TRBV6-5,.,many,TRBJ2-2
CASSYPYPGQGMNTEAFF,TGTGCCAGCAGTTACCCTTACCCGGGACAGGGTATGAACACTGAAGCTTTCTTT,TRBV6-2/TRBV6-3,TRBD1,.,TRBJ1-1
CASSLGGNYGYTF,TGTGCCAGCAGTTTAGGGGGAAACTATGGCTACACCTTC,TRBV27,.,many,TRBJ1-2
CASSLSGGGHYEQYF,TGTGCCAGCAGTTTGTCGGGCGGGGGCCACTACGAGCAGTACTTC,TRBV27,.,few,TRBJ2-7
CASSQSQGGGQETQYF,TGCGCCAGCAGCCAGTCACAGGGGGGTGGTCAAGAGACCCAGTACTTC,TRBV4-1,TRBD1,few,TRBJ2-5
CASSKREGSNSNQPQHF,TGTGCCAGCAGCAAGAGGGAAGGATCCAATAGCAATCAGCCCCAGCATTTT,TRBV21-1,.,.,TRBJ1-5
CSARWMAGELFF,TGCAGTGCTAGGTGGATGGCCGGGGAGCTGTTTTTT,TRBV20-1,.,.,TRBJ2-2
CASSLAGSKETQYF,TGTGCCAGCAGCTTAGCGGGCAGCAAAGAGACCCAGTACTTC,TRBV13,.,few,TRBJ2-5
CSVALAGVTDTQYF,TGCAGCGTTGCCCTAGCGGGGGTGACAGATACGCAGTATTTT,TRBV29-1,TRBD2,.,TRBJ2-3
CASSLVGGGYSNQPLHF,TGTGCCAGCAGCTTAGTTGGAGGGGGATATAGCAATCAGCCCCTGCATTTT,TRBV7-9,.,.,TRBJ1-5
CASTPRTSPLEQYF,TGTGCCAGCACGCCACGGACTAGCCCCTTGGAGCAGTACTTC,TRBV25-1,TRBD2,many,TRBJ2-7
CASSLQPTVPASTDTQYF,TGTGCCAGCAGCTTGCAACCTACCGTCCCCGCTAGCACAGATACGCAGTATTTT,TRBV7-6,.,.,TRBJ2-3
CASTDGTGFYEQYF,TGTGCCAGCACCGATGGGACAGGCTTTTACGAGCAGTACTTC,TRBV28,TRBD1,.,TRBJ2-7
CASSQSQVLSGLYNEQLF,TGTGCCAGCAGCCAATCCCAAGTCCTAAGCGGCCTGTACAATGAGCAGTTATTC,TRBV3-1,.,.,TRBJ2-1
CAPTYSDRGTEAFF,TGTGCCCCAACGTACTCGGACAGGGGCACTGAAGCTTTCTTT,TRBV24-1,TRBD1,few,TRBJ1-1
CAIKAPGDSYEQYF,TGTGCCATCAAGGCCCCCGGGGACTCCTACGAGCAGTACTTC,TRBV10-3,.,many,TRBJ2-7
CASSLLTGGGEAFF,TGTGCCAGCAGCTTACTCACAGGGGGCGGAGAAGCTTTCTTT,TRBV11-2,TRBD1,.,TRBJ1-1
CASSSGQFSEQYF,TGTGCCAGCAGCTCGGGACAGTTCTCCGAGCAGTACTTC,TRBV7-9,TRBD1,.,TRBJ2-7
CASSSPMSPLAGGHVDTQYF,TGTGCCAGCAGTTCCCCAATGTCTCCCCTAGCGGGAGGTCATGTAGATACGCAGTATTTT,TRBV27,TRBD2,many,TRBJ2-3
CAWSEVTSVSNEQFF,TGTGCCTGGAGTGAGGTGACTAGCGTTTCCAATGAGCAGTTCTTC,TRBV30,TRBD2,.,TRBJ2-1
CAISESTGAGEQYF,TGTGCCATCAGTGAGTCGACTGGGGCGGGCGAGCAGTACTTC,TRBV10-3,.,few,TRBJ2-7
CARRQTPGQGADGYTF,TGCGCCCGCCGCCAAACCCCGGGCCAGGGGGCAGATGGCTACACCTTC,TRBV4-3,TRBD1,.,TRBJ1-2
CASSLAARQGDNGYTF,TGTGCCAGCAGCTTAGCGGCGAGGCAGGGGGACAATGGCTACACCTTC,TRBV7-9,TRBD1,.,TRBJ1-2
CASSLTLADEQFF,TGTGCCAGCAGCCTCACATTGGCGGATGAGCAGTTCTTC,TRBV9,.,few,TRBJ2-1
CASSFGTEAFF,TGTGCCAGCAGCTTCGGCACTGAAGCTTTCTTT,TRBV7-9,.,many,TRBJ1-1
CASSLILARDNEQFF,TGTGCCAGCAGCCTAATACTAGCAAGGGACAATGAGCAGTTCTTC,TRBV7-8,.,.,TRBJ2-1
CASSLEPGQVPWGEQFF,TGTGCCAGCAGCTTAGAGCCGGGACAGGTCCCCTGGGGTGAGCAGTTCTTC,TRBV7-2,TRBD1,many,TRBJ2-1
CASSVEPSESSTDTQYF,TGTGCCAGCAGCGTAGAGCCTTCGGAGTCTAGCACAGATACGCAGTATTTT,TRBV9,.,few,TRBJ2-3
CASSPGSGAKNIQYF,TGTGCCAGCAGCCCTGGAAGTGGGGCCAAAAACATTCAGTACTTC,TRBV11-2,.,few,TRBJ2-4
CASSLGQGAYEQFF,TGCGCCAGCAGCCTAGGACAGGGGGCCTATGAGCAGTTCTTC,TRBV5-1,TRBD1,.,TRBJ2-1
CASSLEPTGNYEQYF,TGTGCCAGCAGCTTAGAACCCACAGGGAACTACGAGCAGTACTTC,TRBV7-6,.,many,TRBJ2-7
CASSQDDLSGEQFF,TGCGCCAGCAGCCAAGATGACCTATCTGGGGAGCAGTTCTTC,TRBV4-3,.,.,TRBJ2-1
CASSFGTGEQFF,TGTGCCAGCAGTTTTGGTACCGGGGAGCAGTTTTTT,TRBV12-3/TRBV12-4,.,few,TRBJ2-2
CASSLVDGREETQYF,TGTGCCAGCAGCTTAGTCGATGGGAGAGAAGAGACCCAGTACTTC,TRBV7-9,.,few,TRBJ2-5